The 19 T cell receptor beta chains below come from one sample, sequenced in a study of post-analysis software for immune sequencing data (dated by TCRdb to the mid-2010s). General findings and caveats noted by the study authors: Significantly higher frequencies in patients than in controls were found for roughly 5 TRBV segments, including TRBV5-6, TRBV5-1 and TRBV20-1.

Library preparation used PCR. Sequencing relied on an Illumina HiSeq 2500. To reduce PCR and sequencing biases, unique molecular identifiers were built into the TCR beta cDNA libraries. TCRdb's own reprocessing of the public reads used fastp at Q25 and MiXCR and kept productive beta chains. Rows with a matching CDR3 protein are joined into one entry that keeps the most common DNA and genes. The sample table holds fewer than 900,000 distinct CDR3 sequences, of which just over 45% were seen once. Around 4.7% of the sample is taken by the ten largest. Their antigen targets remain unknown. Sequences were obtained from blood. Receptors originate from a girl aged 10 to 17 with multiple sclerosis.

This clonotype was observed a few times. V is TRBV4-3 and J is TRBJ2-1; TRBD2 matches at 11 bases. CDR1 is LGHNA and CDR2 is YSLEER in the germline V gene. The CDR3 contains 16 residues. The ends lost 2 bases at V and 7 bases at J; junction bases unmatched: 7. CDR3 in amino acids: CASSQQLAGAGNEQFF. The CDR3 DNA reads TGCGCCAGCAGCCAACAACTAGCGGGAGCTGGGAATGAGCAGTTCTTC.

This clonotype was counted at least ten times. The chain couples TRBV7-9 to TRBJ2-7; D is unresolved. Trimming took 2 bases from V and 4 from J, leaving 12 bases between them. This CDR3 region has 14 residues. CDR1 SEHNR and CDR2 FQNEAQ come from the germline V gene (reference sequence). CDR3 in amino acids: CASSLPGARYEQYF. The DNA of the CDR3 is TGTGCCAGCAGCTTACCCGGAGCGAGATACGAGCAGTACTTC.

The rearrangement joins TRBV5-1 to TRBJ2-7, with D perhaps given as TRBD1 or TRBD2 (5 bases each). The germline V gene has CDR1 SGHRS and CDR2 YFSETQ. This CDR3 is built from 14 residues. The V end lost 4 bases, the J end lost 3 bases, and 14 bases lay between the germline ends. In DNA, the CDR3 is TGCGCCAGCAGCCCCTCGGGGCTCCTCTACGAGCAGTACTTC. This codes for CASSPSGLLYEQYF.

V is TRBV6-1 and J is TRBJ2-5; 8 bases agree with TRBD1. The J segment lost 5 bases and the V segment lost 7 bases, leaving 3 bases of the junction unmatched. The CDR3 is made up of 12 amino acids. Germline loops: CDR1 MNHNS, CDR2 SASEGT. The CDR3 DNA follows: TGTGCCAGCATTTGGGACAGGGAGACCCAGTACTTC. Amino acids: CASIWDRETQYF.

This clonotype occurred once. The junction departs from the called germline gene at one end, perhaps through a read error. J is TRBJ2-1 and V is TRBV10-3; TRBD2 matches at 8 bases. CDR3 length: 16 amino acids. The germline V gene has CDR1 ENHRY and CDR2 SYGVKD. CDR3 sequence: CAISRLATTFYNERFF. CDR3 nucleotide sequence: TGTGCCATCAGTCGACTAGCGACTACTTTTTACAATGAGCGGTTCTTC.

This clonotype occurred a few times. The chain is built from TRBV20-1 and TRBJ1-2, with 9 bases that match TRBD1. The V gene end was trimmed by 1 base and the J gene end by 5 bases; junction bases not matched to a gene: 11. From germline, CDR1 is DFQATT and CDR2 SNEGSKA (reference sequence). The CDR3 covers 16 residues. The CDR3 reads CSARGTAGQGLYGYTF. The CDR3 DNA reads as TGCAGTGCTAGAGGTACAGCGGGACAGGGCTTGTATGGCTACACCTTC.

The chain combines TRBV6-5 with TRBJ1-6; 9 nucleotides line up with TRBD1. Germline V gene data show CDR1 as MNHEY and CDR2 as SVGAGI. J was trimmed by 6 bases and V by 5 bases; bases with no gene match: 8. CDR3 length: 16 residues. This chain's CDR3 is CASSPRQGGTNSPLHF. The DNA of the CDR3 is TGTGCCAGCAGTCCGCGACAGGGGGGGACTAATTCACCCCTCCACTTT.

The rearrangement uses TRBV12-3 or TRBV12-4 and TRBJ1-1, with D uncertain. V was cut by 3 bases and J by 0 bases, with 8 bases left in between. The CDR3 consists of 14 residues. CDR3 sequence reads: CASSFFGLNTEAFF. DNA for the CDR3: TGTGCCAGCAGTTTCTTCGGTTTGAACACTGAAGCTTTCTTT.

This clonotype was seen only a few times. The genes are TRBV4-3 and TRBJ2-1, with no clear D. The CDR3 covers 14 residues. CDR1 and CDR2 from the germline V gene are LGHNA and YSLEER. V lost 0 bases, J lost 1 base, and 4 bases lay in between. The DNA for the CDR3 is TGCGCCAGCAGCCAAGAGGAATCCTACAATGAGCAGTTCTTC. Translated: CASSQEESYNEQFF.

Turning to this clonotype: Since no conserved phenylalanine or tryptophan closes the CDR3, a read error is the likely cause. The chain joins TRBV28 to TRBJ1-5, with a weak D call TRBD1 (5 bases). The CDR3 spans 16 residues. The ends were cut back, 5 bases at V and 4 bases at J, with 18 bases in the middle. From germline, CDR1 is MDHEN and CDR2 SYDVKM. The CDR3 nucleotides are TGTGCCAGCAGTAGTGGGACTGCCGGACCAAATCAGCCCCAGCATGTT. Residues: CASSSGTAGPNQPQHV.

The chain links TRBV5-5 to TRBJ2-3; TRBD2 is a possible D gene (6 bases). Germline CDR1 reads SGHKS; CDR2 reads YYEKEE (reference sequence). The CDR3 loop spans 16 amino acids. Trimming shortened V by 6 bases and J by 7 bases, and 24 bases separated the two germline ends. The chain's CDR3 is CASNPRRETPSNTQYF. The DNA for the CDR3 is TGTGCCAGCAACCCCAGGAGGGAGACCCCGAGTAATACGCAGTATTTT. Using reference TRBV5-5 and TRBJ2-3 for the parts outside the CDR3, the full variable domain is DAGVTQSPTHLIKTRGQQVTLRCSPISGHKSVSWYQQVLGQGPQFIFQYYEKEERGRGNFPDRFSARQFPNYSSELNVNALLLGDSALYLCASNPRRETPSNTQYFGPGTRLTVL.

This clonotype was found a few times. CDR3 amino acids: CSVVGLWGGYEQYF. The CDR3 DNA is TGCAGCGTTGTGGGGCTCTGGGGGGGCTACGAGCAGTACTTC. This chain connects TRBV29-1 to TRBJ2-7; 7 bases map to TRBD2. The CDR3 covers 14 residues. Trimming took 4 bases from V and 3 from J; bases not matched to a gene: 9. The germline V gene encodes CDR1 SQVTM and CDR2 ANQGSEA.

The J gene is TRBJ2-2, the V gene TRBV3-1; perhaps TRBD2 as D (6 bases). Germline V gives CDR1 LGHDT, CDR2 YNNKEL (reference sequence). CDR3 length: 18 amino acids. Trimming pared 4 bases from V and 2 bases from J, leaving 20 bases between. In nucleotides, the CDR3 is TGTGCCAGCAGCCCCCTGGGAGGCACCAAAGTAAACACCGGGGAGCTGTTTTTT. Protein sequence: CASSPLGGTKVNTGELFF.

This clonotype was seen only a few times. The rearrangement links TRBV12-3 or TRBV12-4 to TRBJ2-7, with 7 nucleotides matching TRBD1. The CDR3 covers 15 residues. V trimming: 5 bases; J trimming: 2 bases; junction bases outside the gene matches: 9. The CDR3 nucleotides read TGTGCCAGCAGTGACAGGGAATTTCCCCCCTACGAGCAGTACTTC. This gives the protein CASSDREFPPYEQYF.

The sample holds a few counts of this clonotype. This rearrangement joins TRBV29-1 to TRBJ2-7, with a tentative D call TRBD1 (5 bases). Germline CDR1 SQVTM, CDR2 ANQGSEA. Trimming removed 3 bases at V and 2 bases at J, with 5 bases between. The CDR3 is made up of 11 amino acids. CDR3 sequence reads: CSVETAYEQYF. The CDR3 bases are TGCAGCGTTGAGACAGCCTACGAGCAGTACTTC.

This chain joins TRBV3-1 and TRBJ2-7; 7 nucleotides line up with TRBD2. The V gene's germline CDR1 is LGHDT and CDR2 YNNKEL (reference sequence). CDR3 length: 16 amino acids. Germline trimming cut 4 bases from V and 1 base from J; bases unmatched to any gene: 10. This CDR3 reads CASSPPSGPRSYEQYF. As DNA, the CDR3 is TGTGCCAGCAGCCCGCCTAGCGGACCGAGGTCCTACGAGCAGTACTTC.

The CDR3 nucleotides read TGCAGCGTCCCCGGTGGAGTCTCAGATACGCAGTATTTT. Translating gives CSVPGGVSDTQYF. The rearrangement uses TRBV29-1 and TRBJ2-3; no clear D. This CDR3 comprises 13 residues. The V and J ends lost 6 bases and 4 bases respectively, with 14 bases between them. Germline lookup yields CDR1 SQVTM and CDR2 ANQGSEA.

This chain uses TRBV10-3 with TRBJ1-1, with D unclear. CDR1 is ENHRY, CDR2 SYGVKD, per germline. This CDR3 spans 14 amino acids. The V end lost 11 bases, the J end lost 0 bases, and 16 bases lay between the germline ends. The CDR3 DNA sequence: TGTGCCGTCTCACGAGACGGCTTGAACACTGAAGCTTTCTTT. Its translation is CAVSRDGLNTEAFF.

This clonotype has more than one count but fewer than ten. Here the CDR3 DNA reads TGTGCCAGCAGTTTATCAACCGGGAGCGAGACCCAGTACTTC. It is translated as CASSLSTGSETQYF. The genes are TRBV27 and TRBJ2-5, with a tentative D call TRBD2 (6 bases). This CDR3 has 14 residues. Trimming took off 0 bases at V and 5 bases at J, with 10 bases between the two ends. Germline V lookup: CDR1 MNHEY, CDR2 SMNVEV (reference sequence).